Following are 12 T cell receptor beta chains from one sample sequenced in a study of identical twins. TCRdb recomputed calls from the 5' RACE reads with MiXCR, one row per CDR3 protein. Of approximately 260,000 distinct CDR3 sequences in the sample, about 8% were seen once. This sample also belongs to another study, concerning yellow fever vaccine responses in identical twins.

Input material: CD8+ T cells sorted from blood. The receptor set was obtained from a woman aged 18-29 years in good health.

This clonotype was seen many times. The chain uses TRBV4-1 and TRBJ2-3; D not resolved. Germline V gene data show CDR1 as MGHRA and CDR2 as YSYEKL. The CDR3 has 12 amino acids. V shed 7 bases and J shed 8 bases, with 13 bases lying between them. The CDR3 DNA reads as TGCGCCAGCACAGCCTCTTTGGGTACGCAGTATTTT. It specifies CASTASLGTQYF.

This clonotype showed up many times. This chain links TRBV2 with TRBJ2-1; TRBD2 matches 7 bases. Germline values: CDR1 SNHLY, CDR2 FYNNEI. This CDR3 is 15 amino acids long. The J segment lost 7 bases and the V segment lost 2 bases, leaving 8 bases of the junction unmatched. Here the CDR3 DNA reads TGTGCCAGCAGTGAAATTGGGACGGGGGGTAATGAGCAGTTCTTC. This codes for CASSEIGTGGNEQFF.

This clonotype occurred a few times. The chain has TRBV10-1 and TRBJ2-3; D might be TRBD1 (10 bases). The CDR3 totals 17 residues. Germline V lookup: CDR1 WNHNN, CDR2 SYGVQD (reference sequence). V was trimmed by 2 bases and J by 3 bases, leaving 18 bases between them. CDR3 amino acids: CASSERLAGQGTDTQYF. For the CDR3, the DNA is TGCGCCAGCAGTGAGCGTCTAGCGGGACAGGGGACAGATACGCAGTATTTT.

Only a few counts were recorded for this clonotype. The rearrangement links TRBV2 to TRBJ2-3; possibly TRBD1 or TRBD2 for D (6 bases each). V lost 4 bases and J 5 bases, leaving 16 bases between the germline ends. The CDR3 extends over 15 amino acids. Germline lookup yields CDR1 SNHLY and CDR2 FYNNEI. In DNA form, the CDR3 reads TGTGCCAGCAGTGGGCTAAAGGGGGGTGGAGATACGCAGTATTTT. This translates into CASSGLKGGGDTQYF.

This clonotype was counted between two and nine times. J is TRBJ2-7 and V is TRBV5-1, with TRBD2 matching 11 bases. This CDR3 has 14 residues. V dropped 3 bases and J dropped 2; count of bases not matched to a gene: 1. Germline CDR1 reads SGHRS; CDR2 reads YFSETQ. As DNA, the CDR3 is TGCGCCAGCAGCTCTAGCGGGGGGCCCTACGAGCAGTACTTC. This codes for CASSSSGGPYEQYF.

This clonotype came up a few times. The chain combines TRBV5-6 with TRBJ2-1; D gene unclear. Trimming cost V 4 bases and J 10 bases, with 12 bases left between them. The CDR3 has 12 residues. Germline V CDR1 and CDR2: SGHDT, YYEEEE. The CDR3 sequence is CASSLGLVEQFF. CDR3 coding DNA: TGTGCCAGCAGCCTCGGCCTAGTGGAGCAGTTCTTC.

The sample holds a few counts of this clonotype. This rearrangement joins TRBV2 to TRBJ2-7; 9 bases map to TRBD2. There are 18 residues in the CDR3. CDR1 is SNHLY, CDR2 FYNNEI, per germline. The V and J ends lost 6 bases and 4 bases, in that order; junction bases with no gene match: 19. The CDR3 is CASSPLFGSGTSPYEQYF. The CDR3 DNA is TGTGCCAGCAGCCCTTTGTTTGGTAGCGGGACTAGCCCTTACGAGCAGTACTTC.

This clonotype was detected many times. The J gene is TRBJ2-7, the V gene TRBV7-2, with TRBD2 matching over 7 bases. This CDR3 comprises 15 residues. V lost 0 bases, J lost 1 base, and 3 bases stayed unmatched. The germline V gene encodes CDR1 SGHTA and CDR2 FQGNSA. The CDR3 sequence is CASSLARELSYEQYF. The CDR3 nucleotides read TGTGCCAGCAGCTTAGCGCGGGAGTTATCCTACGAGCAGTACTTC.

This clonotype has just a few counts. V usage is TRBV7-9 and J usage is TRBJ1-1, with D hard to call. Germline lookup yields CDR1 SEHNR and CDR2 FQNEAQ (reference sequence). Trimming stripped 0 bases from V and 0 bases from J, with 5 bases between. The CDR3 length is 14 residues. Written as DNA, the CDR3 is TGTGCCAGCAGCTTAGCCTGGGTGAACACTGAAGCTTTCTTT. This codes for CASSLAWVNTEAFF.

This clonotype has more than one count but fewer than ten. The chain joins TRBV11-2 to TRBJ2-5; 7 bases line up with TRBD2. CDR1 SGHAT and CDR2 FQNNGV come from the germline V gene. CDR3 length: 13 residues. With V trimmed by 0 bases and J by 10 bases, 5 bases remained unmatched. For the CDR3, the DNA is TGTGCCAGCAGCTTAGATTTGGGGGGGAGCCAGTACTTC. Amino acid sequence: CASSLDLGGSQYF.

This chain connects TRBV20-1 to TRBJ1-5; 8 bases are a match to TRBD1. The CDR3 spans 13 residues. After removal of 2 bases from V and 6 bases from J, the junction contained 3 bases not matched to a gene. CDR1 and CDR2 (germline): DFQATT, SNEGSKA (reference sequence). The CDR3: CSARQGAGQPQHF. The CDR3 DNA sequence: TGCAGTGCTAGACAGGGGGCCGGTCAGCCCCAGCATTTT.

This clonotype was observed a few times. Compared with germline, one end of the junction differs, possibly owing to a read error. The chain joins TRBV7-2 to TRBJ2-1; 12 bases match TRBD2. The CDR3 loop spans 15 amino acids. Germline V gene data show CDR1 as SGHTA and CDR2 as FQGNSA. This CDR3 reads CASSLAGGGLNEQFF. CDR3 coding DNA: TGTGCCAGCAGCCTAGCGGGAGGGGGCCTCAATGAGCAGTTCTTC.